This entry concerns a single T cell receptor (beta chain). The antigen is unknown. The data were taken from a study of T cell responses to AZD1222 COVID-19 vaccine. Clones were read by immunoSEQ multiplex PCR, and TCRdb kept only the in-frame ones, dropping some. The sample consists of 80,000 to 95,000 clones, roughly 90% of them appearing once. Study-wide points: Spike was spanned by vaccine-associated CD4 TCRs, with dominance at 160-218 and 743-854. Two AZD1222 doses significantly raised spike-specific TCR breadth and depth over controls. Donors were mostly white British, more females; clonal diversity possibly underestimated.

Second-dose recipients at about 4 or about 12 weeks were treated as one pooled group. The CDR3 contains 13 residues. Germline V lookup: CDR1 SNHLY, CDR2 FYNNEI. V gave up 3 bases and J gave up 2 bases, with 7 bases separating them. The source of this sequence is an adult who received the AZD1222 COVID-19 vaccine. The chain uses TRBV2 and TRBJ1-2; tentatively, D is TRBD1 (6 bases). The input for sequencing was peripheral blood, taken 28 days after the second AZD1222 dose. The CDR3 DNA reads TGTGCCAGCAGTGATCAGGGGAACTATGGCTACACCTTC. Translating gives CASSDQGNYGYTF.